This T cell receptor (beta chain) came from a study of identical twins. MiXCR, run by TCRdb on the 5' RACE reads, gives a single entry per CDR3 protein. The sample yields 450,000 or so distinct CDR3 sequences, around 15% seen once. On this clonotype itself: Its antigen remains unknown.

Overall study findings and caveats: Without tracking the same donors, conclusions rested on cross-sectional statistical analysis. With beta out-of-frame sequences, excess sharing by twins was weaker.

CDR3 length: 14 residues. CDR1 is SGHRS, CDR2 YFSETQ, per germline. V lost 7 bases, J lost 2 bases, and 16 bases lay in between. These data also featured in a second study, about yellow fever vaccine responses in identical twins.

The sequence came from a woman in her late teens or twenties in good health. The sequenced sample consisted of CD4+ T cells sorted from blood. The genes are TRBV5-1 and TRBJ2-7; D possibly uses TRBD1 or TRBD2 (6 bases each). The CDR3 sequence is CASSGAIPTYEQYF. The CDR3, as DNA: TGCGCCAGCTCGGGGGCCATACCCACCTACGAGCAGTACTTC.